Sequencing of this TCR beta chain was carried out in a study of siplizumab effects on memory and regulatory T cells. Whole-study findings and limits: Roughly 80-95% of proliferating clones (CD4+ or CD8+) could not be assigned a naive or memory phenotype.

V lost 6 bases and J lost 8; bases outside the gene matches: 10. Germline CDR1 reads MNHEY; CDR2 reads SMNVEV (reference sequence). CDR3 length: 14 residues. This clone has a single count. Its antigen is undetermined. TCRdb's copy holds only in-frame clones and misses some; the assay was immunoSEQ multiplex PCR. This sample carries about 48,000 clones, about 90% of them seen once, and the ten largest clones take approximately 0.35%. The sample was naive CD8+ T cells sorted from blood. The TCR comes from a human donor in good health. The rearrangement uses TRBV27 and TRBJ2-1; 7 nucleotides line up with TRBD1. The CDR3 sequence: CASRTGQLPDEQFF. CDR3 nucleotides: TGTGCCAGCAGAACGGGACAGCTCCCTGATGAGCAGTTCTTC.